The clone carrying this TCR beta chain was detected a few times. Its specificity is unknown. The sample originates from a study of CD8 T cells in ankylosing spondylitis. Findings and limits, study-wide: Ankylosing spondylitis blood appeared to be characterized by a TCR beta motif of several highly homologous variants. Reactive arthritis synovial fluid and blood previously showed some of these motif variants.

The V gene lost 5 bases and the J gene lost 3 bases, with 19 bases spanning the gap. Looked up from germline, CDR1 is SGHRS and CDR2 is YFSETQ. This CDR3 has 16 residues. Libraries of TCR beta came from quantitative 5'-RACE with molecular barcodes. TCRdb used MiXCR to reprocess the 5' RACE reads, holding one entry per CDR3 protein. Here the sample spans 390,000 or so distinct CDR3 sequences, around 22% being singletons. The receptor's source is a male donor with ankylosing spondylitis. Sequencing was performed on blood, either unsorted or a sorted T cell fraction (not recorded which). The chain carries TRBV5-1 and TRBJ2-3, with D tentatively TRBD2 (6 bases). CDR3 bases: TGCGCCAGCAGTTCCAGGAGGGCCTTTGGAACAGATACGCAGTATTTT. This sequence encodes CASSSRRAFGTDTQYF.